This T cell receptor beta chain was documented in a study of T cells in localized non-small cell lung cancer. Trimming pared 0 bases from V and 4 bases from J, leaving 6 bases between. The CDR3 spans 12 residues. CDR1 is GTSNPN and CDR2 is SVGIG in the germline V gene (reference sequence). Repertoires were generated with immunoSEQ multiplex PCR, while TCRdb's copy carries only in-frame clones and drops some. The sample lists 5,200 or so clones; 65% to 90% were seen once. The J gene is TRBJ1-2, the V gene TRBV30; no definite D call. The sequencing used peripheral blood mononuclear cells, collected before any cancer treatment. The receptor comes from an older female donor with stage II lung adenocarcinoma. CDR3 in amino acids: CAWSVGTYGYTF. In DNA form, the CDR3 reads TGTGCCTGGAGTGTCGGCACCTATGGCTACACCTTC.